This T cell receptor (beta chain) is from a study of cytomegalovirus exposure and HLA in healthy donors. Overall study context: The Caucasian-associated ancestry cluster held roughly 84% of roughly 370 genotyped donors. Study findings and constraints: When the data were analyzed later, several of the most significant clusters appeared to be linked to common viral pathogens.

Regarding this clone: Its specificity is not known.

PCR amplification relied on 60 Vbeta primers (plus 13 Jbeta primers). Only in-frame clones appear in the TCRdb table, and some are missing; sequencing was by immunoSEQ multiplex PCR. The table includes 100,000 to 150,000 clones, 65% to 80% detected once. Healthy bone marrow donors made up the donors. The clonotype originates from a male donor in good health and CMV-seropositive. The sequenced material came from PBMCs.

CDR3 residues: CASSIGRGRRDQPQHF. The CDR3 DNA follows: TGTGCCAGTAGTATCGGCAGGGGGCGACGTGATCAGCCCCAGCATTTT. The chain joins TRBV19 to TRBJ1-5; 8 bases align to TRBD1. With V trimmed by 3 bases and J by 5 bases, 9 bases remained unmatched. This CDR3 contains 16 residues. The germline V gene encodes CDR1 LNHDA and CDR2 SQIVND (reference sequence).